This T cell receptor beta chain was retrieved from a study of CD8 T cells in ankylosing spondylitis. Ten or more counts support this clonotype. TCRdb re-called the 5' RACE reads through MiXCR, storing one row per CDR3 protein. The table records more than 150,000 distinct CDR3 sequences, about 20% of them present only once. The receptor was isolated from a male donor aged 10 to 35 with ankylosing spondylitis or in good health (not recorded which). Specimen: blood, either unsorted or a sorted T cell fraction (not recorded which).

CDR3 DNA sequence: TGTGCCACCAGCAGAGGCCGGGCGACCAGCTCCTACAATGAGCAGTTCTTC. Translated: CATSRGRATSSYNEQFF. J is TRBJ2-1 and V is TRBV15; D unclear. V lost 1 base and J lost 0, with 13 bases in between. Germline CDR1 LNHNV, CDR2 YYDKDF (reference sequence). The CDR3 loop spans 17 amino acids.